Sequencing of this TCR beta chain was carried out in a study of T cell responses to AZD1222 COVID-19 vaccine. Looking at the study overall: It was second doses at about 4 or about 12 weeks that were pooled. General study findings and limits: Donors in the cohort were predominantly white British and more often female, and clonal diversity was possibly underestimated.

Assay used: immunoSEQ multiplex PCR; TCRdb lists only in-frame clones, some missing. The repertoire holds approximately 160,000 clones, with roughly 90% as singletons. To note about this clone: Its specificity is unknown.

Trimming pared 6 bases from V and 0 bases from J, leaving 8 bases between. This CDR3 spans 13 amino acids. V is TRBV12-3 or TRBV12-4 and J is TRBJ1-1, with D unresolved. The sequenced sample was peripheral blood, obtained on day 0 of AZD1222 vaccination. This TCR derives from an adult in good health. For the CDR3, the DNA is TGTGCCAGCAGGGGTGACTTGAACACTGAAGCTTTCTTT. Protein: CASRGDLNTEAFF.